This T cell receptor (beta chain) was profiled in a study of T cell responses to AZD1222 COVID-19 vaccine (dated by TCRdb to about 2021). Context from the whole study: TCR sequencing was performed for roughly 240 trial participants, of whom about 200 were given two doses of AZD1222 and around 26 were given two doses of MenACWY control vaccine. Trial participants were enrolled by age into 18-55, 56-69 and 70-plus year subgroups, with 148, 28 and 57 TCR-sequenced participants respectively. What the authors observed across the whole study: Nearly half of unique spike-specific TCRs reportedly recognized epitopes outside regions mutated in the B.1.351 and B.1.1.7 variants. Conclusions about previously exposed vaccinees are limited because only five to seven AZD1222 recipients were SARS-CoV-2 seropositive at baseline. Participants were mostly white British, with more females than males. The authors suggested clonal diversity may have been underestimated. In the small 56-69-year group, the increase in depth fell short of significance, most likely because of low power. Because no day 14 peak-response samples were available, repertoires were characterized only after the peak T cell response. The vaccine-associated CD4 TCRs covered the entire spike protein, and the dominant responses fell in regions 160-218 and 743-854. After two AZD1222 doses, spike-specific TCR breadth and depth were significantly higher than at day 0 and than in MenACWY recipients.

With respect to this clone: Its antigen is still unknown. No clone much larger than this one lies a single base away; base qualities are absent.

The CDR3 regions of human TCRbeta chains were analyzed by immunosequencing. The authors processed their data as follows. Repertoire TCRs were checked for matches against a reference library of SARS-CoV-2-specific TCRs that had been generated using the MIRA antigen-specificity platform. Breadth meant the fraction of unique TCRs that were SARS-CoV-2-associated, whereas depth meant the fraction of total T cells that were SARS-CoV-2-associated. Using the MIRA data, every spike-specific TCR was mapped to the spike region that the TCR reacted to and assigned to either a CD4 or a CD8 class. Log10-transformed breadth and depth values were compared by one-way ANOVA with Sidak's multiple comparisons tests. The table comes from immuneACCESS by way of TCRdb, which keeps in-frame sequences with V and J called. Part of the clones is missing from these tables; in studies checked, under half for an unresolved V gene and the rest for unknown reasons. Clonal size and the V and J genes are those of that table, whereas D and trimming came from the DNA. The sample profile shows under 150,000 clones; 85% to 90% of them were found once. Roughly 11% of the sample lies in the top ten.

Including cysteine and phenylalanine, the CDR3 has 14 amino acids. Only the CDR3 portion is preserved as DNA: 42 bases, with reading frame beginning at the first base. V is shortened by 3 bases, J by 4 bases, and the region joining them spans 12 bases. For CDR1 and CDR2, the germline V gene (reference sequence) lists SEHNR and FQNEAQ. The sample's time point, from its label and the paper: baseline before first vaccination. Interpreted using the paper, the treatment or condition label stands for: meningococcal conjugate vaccine given as trial control. The vaccinee samples were drawn from two UK trials, COV001 and COV002, one of which was a single-blind randomized controlled phase 2/3 trial testing AZD1222 (ChAdOx1 nCoV-19) in healthy adults. Trial participant PBMC samples were collected at day 0 and day 28 after the second dose for TCRbeta chain sequencing.

Rearrangement joined TRBV7-9 to TRBJ1-1, with a tentative D gene TRBD1 over 5 matching bases. This receptor was obtained from an adult in good health. The sequencing here drew on peripheral blood, taken on day 0 of MenACWY control vaccination. In nucleotides, the sequence is TGTGCCAGCAGCTTTCTGGGGGGTGGCACTGAAGCTTTCTTT. The translation is CASSFLGGGTEAFF.